This T cell receptor (beta chain) was sequenced for a study of blood T cell repertoires in COVID-19. In the study overall: The analysed material was cDNA or gDNA that came from T cells, B-cell-depleted T cells, or PBMCs.

Assay used: immunoSEQ multiplex PCR; TCRdb lists only in-frame clones, some missing. The table lists a few hundred thousand clones, about 83% of them singletons. CDR1 is MGHRA and CDR2 is YSYEKL in the germline V gene. The CDR3 extends over 17 amino acids. V shed 1 base and J 2 bases; nucleotides not matched to a gene: 8. The source is a woman aged 45 to 65 with acute or convalescent COVID-19. Sequencing used peripheral blood. The rearrangement links TRBV4-1 to TRBJ1-3; 7 bases match TRBD1. CDR3 sequence (DNA): TGCGCCAGCAGCCAAGGGCGACAGGGTCGGGCTGGAAACACCATATATTTT. Its protein is CASSQGRQGRAGNTIYF.